Presented here are 20 T cell receptor beta chains from one specimen sequenced in a study of response to subunit inactivated influenza vaccine. TCRdb reprocessed the RT-PCR reads with MiXCR, giving one entry per CDR3 protein. Of about 700,000 distinct CDR3 sequences listed, more than 11% are singletons. The sequencing used PBMCs from blood, collected around two weeks before vaccination. The receptors here all came from a man between 50 and 59 years old who received an inactivated influenza vaccine.

There are many counts of this clonotype. This chain connects TRBV28 to TRBJ2-7, with 8 bases fitting TRBD1. CDR3 length: 15 residues. The trim removed 3 bases at V and 4 bases at J, leaving 8 bases unmatched. The germline gives CDR1 MDHEN, CDR2 SYDVKM. DNA for the CDR3: TGTGCCAGCAGTTTCCCAGACAGGGGAGGTTACGAGCAGTACTTC. Translated: CASSFPDRGGYEQYF. Supplemented by reference TRBV28 and TRBJ2-7, the full variable domain reads DVKVTQSSRYLVKRTGEKVFLECVQDMDHENMFWYRQDPGLGLRLIYFSYDVKMKEKGDIPEGYSVSREKKERFSLILESASTNQTSMYLCASSFPDRGGYEQYFGPGTRLTVT.

This clonotype was counted ten times or more. The V gene is TRBV7-8, the J gene TRBJ2-1; no definite D call. The V end was cut by 2 bases, the J end by 8 bases, with 7 bases between. This CDR3 comprises 12 residues. The germline gives CDR1 SGHVS, CDR2 FQNEAQ. In nucleotides, the CDR3 is TGTGCCAGCAGCTTACTGGTACATGAGCAGTTCTTC. Amino acids: CASSLLVHEQFF. The full variable domain, with the rest looked up from reference TRBV7-8 and TRBJ2-1, is GAGVSQSPRYKVAKRGQDVALRCDPISGHVSLFWYQQALGQGPEFLTYFQNEAQLDKSGLPSDRFFAERPEGSVSTLKIQRTQQEDSAVYLCASSLLVHEQFFGPGTRLTVL.

This clonotype was seen a handful of times. The chain combines TRBV2 with TRBJ2-1; unclear D gene. Trimming stripped 0 bases from V and 7 bases from J, with 10 bases between. The CDR3 is 14 residues long. CDR1 is SNHLY and CDR2 is FYNNEI in the germline V gene. This chain's CDR3 is CASSEALPRNEQFF. The CDR3 nucleotides are TGTGCCAGCAGTGAAGCGCTTCCTCGGAATGAGCAGTTCTTC.

The rearrangement links TRBV28 to TRBJ2-1; 9 nucleotides match TRBD2. CDR1 is MDHEN, CDR2 SYDVKM, per germline. The length of the CDR3 is 20 residues. The trim removed 4 bases at V and 0 bases at J, leaving 16 bases unmatched. CDR3 bases: TGTGCCAGCAGTTCCCACGACTCCAGCGGGGGGCTCGGCTCCTACAATGAGCAGTTCTTC. Translated: CASSSHDSSGGLGSYNEQFF.

This clonotype came up a few times. This CDR3 reads CASSSHGTDTQYF. CDR3 nucleotides: TGTGCCAGCAGCTCCCACGGCACAGATACGCAGTATTTT. The V and J genes are TRBV7-9 and TRBJ2-3, with D unclear. V lost 4 bases to trimming and J lost 1 base, with 6 bases between them. The CDR3 runs 13 residues. Germline CDR1 is SEHNR and CDR2 is FQNEAQ (reference sequence).

This clonotype was detected many times. The chain carries TRBV7-2 and TRBJ2-1, with no clear D. CDR1 and CDR2 (germline): SGHTA, FQGNSA. Deletions cut 6 bases from V and 4 bases from J, with 10 bases between. The CDR3 covers 13 residues. In DNA, the CDR3 is TGTGCCAGCAGAAACGTAGGTTACAATGAGCAGTTCTTC. Protein: CASRNVGYNEQFF. Complete variable domain (other parts from reference TRBV7-2 and TRBJ2-1): GAGVSQSPSNKVTEKGKDVELRCDPISGHTALYWYRQSLGQGLEFLIYFQGNSAPDKSGLPSDRFSAERTGGSVSTLTIQRTQQEDSAVYLCASRNVGYNEQFFGPGTRLTVL.

The sample holds many counts of this clonotype. J is TRBJ2-2 and V is TRBV15, with a tentative D call TRBD2 (7 bases). The CDR3 covers 16 residues. Trimming left V 4 bases short and J 0 bases short, with 12 bases between. The germline V gene has CDR1 LNHNV and CDR2 YYDKDF (reference sequence). CDR3 loop: CATSKGRGPNTGELFF. CDR3 nucleotides: TGTGCCACCAGCAAGGGGCGGGGGCCGAACACCGGGGAGCTGTTTTTT.

The sample holds a few counts of this clonotype. This chain joins TRBV29-1 and TRBJ2-2; 9 bases line up with TRBD1. Germline V gene data show CDR1 as SQVTM and CDR2 as ANQGSEA. The V and J ends lost 6 bases and 4 bases, in that order; junction bases with no gene match: 6. The CDR3 totals 14 residues. This chain's CDR3 is CSVTGTGSTGELFF. For the CDR3, the DNA is TGCAGCGTCACCGGGACAGGGAGCACCGGGGAGCTGTTTTTT.

J is TRBJ1-2 and V is TRBV5-1; D unresolved. The CDR3 is 12 residues long. V shed 0 bases and J shed 8 bases, with 8 bases lying between them. Per germline, CDR1 SGHRS and CDR2 YFSETQ. The CDR3 loop is CASSLEVEGYTF. In DNA, the CDR3 is TGCGCCAGCAGCTTGGAGGTGGAAGGCTACACCTTC.

This clonotype has just a few counts. CDR3 in amino acids: CASSPQLRGSEAFF. Written as DNA, the CDR3 is TGTGCCAGCTCACCACAGTTGCGGGGATCTGAAGCTTTCTTT. The rearrangement joins TRBV18 to TRBJ1-1; D is unclear. Germline loops: CDR1 KGHSH, CDR2 LQKENI. V was cut by 1 base and J by 6 bases, with 12 bases left in between. The CDR3 spans 14 residues.

This clonotype turned up a few times. V and J are TRBV6-1 and TRBJ1-4, with 9 bases fitting TRBD1. The CDR3 sequence is 15 residues long. The germline gives CDR1 MNHNS, CDR2 SASEGT. With V trimmed by 7 bases and J by 8 bases, 11 bases remained unmatched. The CDR3 here is CASTTGQGVGEKLFF. CDR3 coding DNA: TGTGCCAGCACAACGGGACAGGGAGTAGGAGAAAAACTGTTTTTT.

This clonotype was counted at least ten times. The chain combines TRBV3-1 with TRBJ2-7; 7 nucleotides align to TRBD2. Germline V lookup: CDR1 LGHDT, CDR2 YNNKEL (reference sequence). After removal of 1 base from V and 3 bases from J, the junction contained 3 bases not matched to a gene. The CDR3 has 14 residues. The CDR3 is CASSQASGGYEQYF. The CDR3 DNA follows: TGTGCCAGCAGCCAAGCTTCGGGGGGCTACGAGCAGTACTTC.

This clonotype has ten or more counts. The chain joins TRBV11-1 to TRBJ2-1; 12 bases match TRBD2. Germline-derived CDR1 and CDR2 are SGHAT and FQDESV (reference sequence). Trimming cost V 2 bases and J 10 bases; bases outside gene matches: 15. This CDR3 comprises 18 residues. For the CDR3, the DNA is TGTGCCAGCAGCTTACCCTTCAGACTAGCGGGGGAACAGGGGGAGCAGTTCTTC. This encodes CASSLPFRLAGEQGEQFF.

This clonotype occurred many times. This chain joins TRBV7-9 and TRBJ1-2, with 8 positions matching TRBD1. Trimming removed 0 bases from V and 0 bases from J; junction bases left unmatched: 3. The CDR3 loop spans 16 amino acids. Germline CDR1 and CDR2: SEHNR and FQNEAQ (reference sequence). The CDR3 here is CASSLAGQAPNYGYTF. CDR3 bases: TGTGCCAGCAGCTTAGCGGGACAGGCTCCTAACTATGGCTACACCTTC.

The chain has TRBV10-3 and TRBJ2-5, with unresolved D. V lost 0 bases to trimming and J lost 4 bases, with 9 bases between them. Looked up from germline, CDR1 is ENHRY and CDR2 is SYGVKD. The length of the CDR3 is 14 residues. CDR3: CAISESVPGETQYF. CDR3 nucleotides: TGTGCCATCAGTGAGTCGGTCCCAGGAGAGACCCAGTACTTC.

This clonotype occurred many times. The chain's CDR3 is CASSGDLGLNTEAFF. DNA of the CDR3: TGTGCCAGCAGCGGGGACCTTGGTTTGAACACTGAAGCTTTCTTT. The chain has TRBV2 and TRBJ1-1; weak D call: TRBD1 (5 bases). The V end was cut by 6 bases, the J end by 0 bases, with 14 bases between. CDR1 and CDR2 from the germline V gene are SNHLY and FYNNEI. This CDR3 has 15 residues.

The chain employs TRBV29-1 and TRBJ2-7, with a weak D call TRBD1 (7 bases). With 6 bases removed from V and 2 bases from J, the gap between germline ends came to 14 bases. Germline V gene data show CDR1 as SQVTM and CDR2 as ANQGSEA. The CDR3 sequence is 13 residues long. CDR3 loop: CSVKAGGTYEQYF. CDR3 DNA sequence: TGCAGCGTCAAAGCAGGGGGGACCTACGAGCAGTACTTC.

This clonotype has more than one count but fewer than ten. V and J are TRBV4-3 and TRBJ2-7, with TRBD1 as a possible D gene (6 bases). V was pared by 0 bases and J by 3 bases, with 12 bases between. The V gene's germline CDR1 is LGHNA and CDR2 YSLEER. The CDR3 covers 15 residues. CDR3 sequence reads: CASSQESGDHYEQYF. The CDR3 DNA reads as TGCGCCAGCAGCCAAGAATCAGGGGACCACTACGAGCAGTACTTC.

There are many counts of this clonotype. J is TRBJ2-1 and V is TRBV12-3 or TRBV12-4; D is undetermined. With 7 bases removed from V and 10 bases from J, the gap between germline ends came to 11 bases. The length of the CDR3 is 11 residues. CDR3 sequence: CASKIGTEQFF. The DNA for the CDR3 is TGTGCCAGCAAGATCGGAACAGAGCAGTTCTTC.

This clonotype has ten or more counts. The chain is built from TRBV7-2 and TRBJ2-1; D gene uncertain. Germline CDR1 reads SGHTA; CDR2 reads FQGNSA. The V gene lost 3 bases and the J gene lost 7 bases, with 10 bases spanning the gap. The CDR3 is made up of 13 amino acids. CDR3 residues: CASSFIVGNEQFF. For the CDR3, the DNA is TGTGCCAGCAGCTTTATCGTAGGAAATGAGCAGTTCTTC.